The 14 T cell receptor beta chains in this list originate from one sample, sequenced in a study of PD-1 blockade in classical Hodgkin lymphoma. Each patient experienced a relapse that followed autologous stem cell transplantation, and brentuximab vedotin exposure varied. The authors purified CD4+ T cells from thawed PBMCs by magnetic negative selection. Method: immunoSEQ multiplex PCR; TCRdb's copy keeps in-frame clones and lacks some. The sample gives approximately 17,000 clones, 70% to 90% of which show up once; 1% is in the top ten. Specimen: CD4+ T cells from blood, collected at baseline. These receptors all come from a human donor with classical Hodgkin lymphoma.

The chain has TRBV10-3 and TRBJ2-7; tentative D call: TRBD2 (5 bases). The V end was cut by 1 base, the J end by 7 bases, with 14 bases between. The CDR3 contains 14 residues. Germline CDR1 ENHRY, CDR2 SYGVKD. For the CDR3, the DNA is TGTGCCATCAGTGAGTATCCGCCTCCGGGGGAGCAGTACTTC. Protein: CAISEYPPPGEQYF.

This clone was seen a single time. This rearrangement joins TRBV28 to TRBJ2-7, with 12 bases fitting TRBD2. Germline V gene lookup returns CDR1 MDHEN and CDR2 SYDVKM. The CDR3 is made up of 15 amino acids. The V and J ends lost 5 bases and 6 bases, in that order; junction bases with no gene match: 8. CDR3 protein: CASSPRLAGVGEQYF. Written as DNA, the CDR3 is TGTGCCAGCAGTCCGAGACTAGCGGGAGTGGGCGAGCAGTACTTC.

The V and J genes are TRBV10-3 and TRBJ2-7, with a possible D match to TRBD2 (5 bases). This CDR3 has 15 residues. V was cut by 0 bases and J by 4 bases, with 13 bases left in between. The V gene's germline CDR1 is ENHRY and CDR2 SYGVKD. Written as DNA, the CDR3 is TGTGCCATCAGTGAGTCCTTGGCTACGGGGTACGAGCAGTACTTC. The encoded protein is CAISESLATGYEQYF.

The rearrangement uses TRBV6-5 and TRBJ1-2; 7 bases agree with TRBD1. This CDR3 region has 14 residues. With V trimmed by 0 bases and J by 4 bases, 2 bases remained unmatched. CDR1 MNHEY and CDR2 SVGAGI come from the germline V gene. The CDR3 nucleotides are TGTGCCAGCAGTTACTCGGGGACAGTCTATGGCTACACCTTC. Translating it yields CASSYSGTVYGYTF.

V gene TRBV5-8 combines with J gene TRBJ2-3; D gene unclear. The CDR3 covers 14 residues. The germline gives CDR1 SGHTS, CDR2 YDEGEE. Trimming shortened V by 0 bases and J by 2 bases, and 7 bases separated the two germline ends. The CDR3 protein is CASSLGQVTDTQYF. The DNA of the CDR3 is TGTGCCAGCAGCTTGGGCCAGGTCACAGATACGCAGTATTTT. The full variable domain, in which reference TRBV5-8 and TRBJ2-3 provide the parts outside the CDR3, is EAGVTQSPTHLIKTRGQQATLRCSPISGHTSVYWYQQALGLGLQFLLWYDEGEERNRGNFPPRFSGRQFPNYSSELNVNALELEDSALYLCASSLGQVTDTQYFGPGTRLTVL.

V and J are TRBV6-5 and TRBJ1-2, with a possible D match to TRBD1 (6 bases). The V gene lost 0 bases and the J gene lost 7 bases, with 18 bases spanning the gap. Germline values: CDR1 MNHEY, CDR2 SVGAGI. The CDR3 totals 16 residues. CDR3 nucleotide sequence: TGTGCCAGCAGTTACTCGGTCGGGGGCGGGATTGGTGGCTACACCTTC. Protein product: CASSYSVGGGIGGYTF.

This rearrangement joins TRBV7-8 to TRBJ1-2, with D possibly TRBD1 on 5 matching bases. This CDR3 contains 15 residues. Germline CDR1 is SGHVS and CDR2 is FQNEAQ. V was shortened by 2 bases and J by 2 bases, with 12 bases between the two germline ends. The CDR3 spells CASSLNQGANYGYTF. CDR3 sequence (DNA): TGTGCCAGCAGCTTAAACCAGGGAGCGAACTATGGCTACACCTTC.

This clone has more than one count but fewer than ten. The rearrangement joins TRBV29-1 to TRBJ2-7, with D perhaps matching TRBD1 (6 bases). Per the germline V gene, CDR1 is SQVTM and CDR2 is ANQGSEA. The CDR3 extends over 11 amino acids. Between the trimmed V and J ends, which lost 6 bases and 2 bases, there was a span of 8 bases. The CDR3 spells CSVGQPYEQYF. In DNA, the CDR3 is TGCAGCGTCGGACAGCCCTACGAGCAGTACTTC.

J is TRBJ2-5 and V is TRBV30; 7 bases match TRBD1. CDR1 GTSNPN and CDR2 SVGIG come from the germline V gene (reference sequence). This CDR3 region has 16 residues. The V gene end was trimmed by 3 bases and the J gene end by 3 bases; junction bases not matched to a gene: 13. Here the CDR3 DNA reads TGTGCCTGGAGCACCCGACAATCTGACAGGGAAGAGACCCAGTACTTC. Its translation: CAWSTRQSDREETQYF.

The chain recombines TRBV7-3 with TRBJ1-5, with unresolved D. Trimming removed 6 bases from V and 8 bases from J, with 11 bases in between. The CDR3 totals 12 residues. The germline gives CDR1 SGHTA, CDR2 FQGTGA. CDR3 region: CASRRRVEPQHF. DNA of the CDR3: TGTGCCAGCAGACGGAGAGTCGAGCCCCAGCATTTT.

CDR3 bases: TGTGCCAGCAGCTCCCGGCGGGGGACAGGGTTAGGCTACACCTTC. Its translation is CASSSRRGTGLGYTF. The V call is TRBV13, the J call TRBJ1-2, with 9 bases identical to TRBD1. The CDR3 is made up of 15 amino acids. Looked up from germline, CDR1 is PRHDT and CDR2 is FYEKMQ (reference sequence). The ends lost 4 bases at V and 8 bases at J; junction bases unmatched: 11.

The chain couples TRBV7-2 to TRBJ2-2; 12 nucleotides agree with TRBD2. CDR3 length: 16 residues. With V trimmed by 4 bases and J by 5 bases, 5 bases remained unmatched. CDR1 and CDR2 (germline): SGHTA, FQGNSA. CDR3 sequence (DNA): TGTGCCAGCAGCTCACCCGGACTAGCGGGGACCGGGGAGCTGTTTTTT. As protein: CASSSPGLAGTGELFF. Based on the CDR3 plus reference TRBV7-2 and TRBJ2-2, the full variable domain is GAGVSQSPSNKVTEKGKDVELRCDPISGHTALYWYRQSLGQGLEFLIYFQGNSAPDKSGLPSDRFSAERTGGSVSTLTIQRTQQEDSAVYLCASSSPGLAGTGELFFGEGSRLTVL.

The rearrangement uses TRBV5-4 and TRBJ1-2; D may be TRBD1 (6 bases). V was trimmed by 0 bases and J by 6 bases, leaving 12 bases between them. The CDR3 is made up of 14 amino acids. Germline assignment: CDR1 SGHNT and CDR2 YYREEE (reference sequence). The DNA for the CDR3 is TGTGCCAGCAGCTTGGCCGGGGGGCGGAATGGCTACACCTTC. Its translation: CASSLAGGRNGYTF. Complete variable domain (other parts from reference TRBV5-4 and TRBJ1-2): ETGVTQSPTHLIKTRGQQVTLRCSSQSGHNTVSWYQQALGQGPQFIFQYYREEENGRGNFPPRFSGLQFPNYSSELNVNALELDDSALYLCASSLAGGRNGYTFGSGTRLTVV.

V gene TRBV6-1 combines with J gene TRBJ2-7; no clear D gene. Germline V gene lookup returns CDR1 MNHNS and CDR2 SASEGT. The CDR3 consists of 14 residues. V shed 2 bases and J shed 5 bases, with 13 bases lying between them. The CDR3 DNA is TGTGCCAGCAGTGAAACAGTGGCTCGGGACGAGCAGTACTTC. Encoded protein: CASSETVARDEQYF.